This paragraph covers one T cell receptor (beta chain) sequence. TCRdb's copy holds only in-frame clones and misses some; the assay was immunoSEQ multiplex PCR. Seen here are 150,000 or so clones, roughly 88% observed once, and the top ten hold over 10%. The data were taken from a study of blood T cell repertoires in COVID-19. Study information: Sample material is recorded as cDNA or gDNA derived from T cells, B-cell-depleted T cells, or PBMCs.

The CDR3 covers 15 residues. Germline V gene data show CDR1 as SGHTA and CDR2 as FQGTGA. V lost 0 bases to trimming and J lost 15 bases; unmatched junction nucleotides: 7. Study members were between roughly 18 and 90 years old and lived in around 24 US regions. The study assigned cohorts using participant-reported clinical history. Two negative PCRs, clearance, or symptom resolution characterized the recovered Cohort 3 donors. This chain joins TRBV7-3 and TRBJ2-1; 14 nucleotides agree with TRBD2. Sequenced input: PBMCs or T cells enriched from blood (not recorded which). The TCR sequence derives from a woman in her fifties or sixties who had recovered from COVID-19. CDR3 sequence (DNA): TGTGCCAGCAGCTTAACCCCGGGACTAGCGGGGGATACGTTCTTC. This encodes CASSLTPGLAGDTFF.